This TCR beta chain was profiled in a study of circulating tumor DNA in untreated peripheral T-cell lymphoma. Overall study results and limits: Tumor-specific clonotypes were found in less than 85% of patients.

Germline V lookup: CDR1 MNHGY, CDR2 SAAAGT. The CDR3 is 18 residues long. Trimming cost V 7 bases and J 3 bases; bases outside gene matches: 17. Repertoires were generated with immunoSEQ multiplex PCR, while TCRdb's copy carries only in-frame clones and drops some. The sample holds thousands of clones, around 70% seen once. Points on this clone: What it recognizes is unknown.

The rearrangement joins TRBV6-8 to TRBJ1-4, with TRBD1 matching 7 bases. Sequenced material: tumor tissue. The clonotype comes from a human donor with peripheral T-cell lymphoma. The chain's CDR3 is CASMRRGGAGDANEKLFF. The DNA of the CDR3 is TGTGCCAGCATGAGAAGAGGGGGCGCGGGTGATGCTAATGAAAAACTGTTTTTT.